The 3 T cell receptor beta chains below come from one sample, sequenced in a study of response to subunit inactivated influenza vaccine. TCRdb itself ran the RT-PCR reads through MiXCR, one entry per CDR3 protein. Here the sample spans about 500,000 distinct CDR3 sequences, approximately 6.9% being singletons. The sample here was PBMCs from blood, taken approximately 25 months after vaccination. Source of these receptors: a man in his fifties or sixties who received an inactivated influenza vaccine.

This clonotype was detected ten times or more. The rearrangement links TRBV6-5 to TRBJ1-1; D gene unclear. V dropped 2 bases and J dropped 4 bases, with 8 bases sitting between them. The CDR3 runs 13 residues. Germline assignment: CDR1 MNHEY and CDR2 SVGAGI. CDR3 in amino acids: CASSYQRRTEAFF. The CDR3 nucleotides are TGTGCCAGCAGTTACCAACGGCGCACTGAAGCTTTCTTT.

This clonotype has only a few counts. This sequence joins TRBV29-1 and TRBJ2-1; tentatively, D is TRBD2 (5 bases). Trimming removed 6 bases at V and 6 bases at J, with 12 bases between. This CDR3 region has 12 residues. Per germline, CDR1 SQVTM and CDR2 ANQGSEA. This CDR3 reads CSVYGGGNEQFF. The CDR3 DNA sequence: TGCAGCGTATACGGTGGAGGCAATGAGCAGTTCTTC.

A note on this clonotype: The junction departs from germline at one end; a sequencing error may be responsible. The rearrangement links TRBV7-2 to TRBJ1-1; no reliable D call. The CDR3 loop spans 15 amino acids. Germline CDR1 and CDR2: SGHTA and FQGNSA. The CDR3 DNA reads as TGTGGCAGCAGCTTAGTTAGTGGTTGGGACACTGAAGCTTTCTTT. Amino acids: CGSSLVSGWDTEAFF. Based on the CDR3 plus reference TRBV7-2 and TRBJ1-1, the full variable domain is GAGVSQSPSNKVTEKGKDVELRCDPISGHTALYWYRQSLGQGLEFLIYFQGNSAPDKSGLPSDRFSAERTGGSVSTLTIQRTQQEDSAVYLCGSSLVSGWDTEAFFGQGTRLTVV.